This T cell receptor (beta chain) originates from a study of vaccination and CD4 T cells after COVID-19. A few counts support this clonotype. Its antigen is unknown. Treatment reported: approximately 10-day PBMC culture with coronavirus spike peptide pools or control peptides (ViraFEST assay). V lost 0 bases, J lost 5 bases, and 5 bases lay in between. Germline V gene data show CDR1 as MRHNA and CDR2 as SNTAGT. The CDR3 has 13 residues. Cultured CD4+ T cell DNA was sequenced using the Oncomine TCR Beta short-read assay. TCRdb re-called the PCR reads with MiXCR, one entry per CDR3 protein. The sample records fewer than 3,000 distinct CDR3 sequences, around 30% being singletons.

This specimen was CD4+ T cells from blood, cultured in vitro, taken after SARS-CoV-2 vaccination. The chain uses TRBV6-4 and TRBJ2-1; D gene uncertain. This TCR was sampled from a human donor who had recovered from COVID-19. The CDR3 sequence: CASSDSTNNEQFF. In nucleotides, the CDR3 is TGTGCCAGCAGTGACTCCACTAACAATGAGCAGTTCTTC.